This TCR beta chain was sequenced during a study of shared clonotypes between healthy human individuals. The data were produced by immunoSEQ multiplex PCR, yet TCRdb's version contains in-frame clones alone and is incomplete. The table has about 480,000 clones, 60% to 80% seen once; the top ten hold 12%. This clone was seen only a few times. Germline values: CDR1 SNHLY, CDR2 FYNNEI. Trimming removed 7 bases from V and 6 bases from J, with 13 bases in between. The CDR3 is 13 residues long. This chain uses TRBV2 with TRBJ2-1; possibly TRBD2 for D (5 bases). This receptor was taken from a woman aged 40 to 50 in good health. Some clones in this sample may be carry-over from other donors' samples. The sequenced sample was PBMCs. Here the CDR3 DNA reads TGTGCCAGCAAGAGGGTCTCCCTCAATGAGCAGTTCTTC. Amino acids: CASKRVSLNEQFF.